This TCR beta chain is drawn from a study of blood T cell repertoires in COVID-19. Sequenced by immunoSEQ multiplex PCR; TCRdb stores in-frame clones only, minus some. Of about 300,000 clones listed, about 93% are singletons. The CDR3 extends over 14 amino acids. Germline V gene lookup returns CDR1 SGHTA and CDR2 FQGNSA. V dropped 2 bases and J dropped 2 bases, with 10 bases sitting between them. The sample taken for sequencing was peripheral blood. The chain is built from TRBV7-2 and TRBJ2-7; no clear D gene. The sequence was collected from a young woman with COVID-19, enrolled during active disease. The CDR3 is CASSLFGGTYEQYF. The DNA for the CDR3 is TGTGCCAGCAGCTTATTCGGCGGCACCTACGAGCAGTACTTC. Supplemented by reference TRBV7-2 and TRBJ2-7, the full variable domain reads GAGVSQSPSNKVTEKGKDVELRCDPISGHTALYWYRQSLGQGLEFLIYFQGNSAPDKSGLPSDRFSAERTGGSVSTLTIQRTQQEDSAVYLCASSLFGGTYEQYFGPGTRLTVT.